This T cell receptor (beta chain) appears in the sequencing data of a study of T-cell memory formation after mild COVID-19. Study context: Each donor largely had its own TCR clusters. Findings of the study overall: CD4/CD8 balance held among clones contracting day 15 to 85, and later expanders leaned CD4+.

The CDR3 covers 16 residues. V dropped 0 bases and J dropped 4 bases, with 14 bases sitting between them. The germline CDR1 and CDR2 sequences are SGHTA and FQGTGA. From the 5' RACE reads, TCRdb called clonotypes with MiXCR, one entry per CDR3 protein. In the table there are fewer than 600,000 distinct CDR3 sequences, roughly 20% of which are singletons. In its sample, this clonotype was seen many times. The antigen remains unidentified. Sequencing was performed on PBMCs or a T cell subset sorted from them (not recorded which). The TCR was taken from an adult woman who had mild COVID-19 (a few samples of this study predate the infection). Cell type and time point are not known. The chain has TRBV7-3 and TRBJ2-3; D possibly matches TRBD1 or TRBD2 (5 bases each). DNA of the CDR3: TGTGCCAGCAGCTTAACGCCGGGACCCCCCTCAGATACGCAGTATTTT. Translation gives CASSLTPGPPSDTQYF.